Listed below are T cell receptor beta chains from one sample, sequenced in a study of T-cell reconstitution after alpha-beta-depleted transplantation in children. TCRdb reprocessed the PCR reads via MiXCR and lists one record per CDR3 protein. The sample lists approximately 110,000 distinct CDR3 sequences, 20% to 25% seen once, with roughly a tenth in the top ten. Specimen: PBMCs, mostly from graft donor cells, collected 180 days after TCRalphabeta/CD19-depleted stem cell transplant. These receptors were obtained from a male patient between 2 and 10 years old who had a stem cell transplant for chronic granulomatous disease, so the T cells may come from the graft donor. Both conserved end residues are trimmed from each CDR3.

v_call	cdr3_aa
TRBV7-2	ASSPGAGVVSYEQY
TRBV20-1	SATPSRERYEQY
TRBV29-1	SALGGGDEKLF
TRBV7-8	ASSPAYEQY
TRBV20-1	SARVPKRELNEQY
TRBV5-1	ASGVADNMNTEAF
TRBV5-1	ASSLGGTADTQY
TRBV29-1	SVRGGGEETQY
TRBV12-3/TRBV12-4	ASSLLAGGPSNEQF
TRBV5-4	ASSYGWGANYGYT
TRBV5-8	ASSFVLETQY
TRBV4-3	ASSQDRGTVLT
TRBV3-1	ASSRGLSSYNEQF
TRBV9	ASSPTFSGGYTGELF
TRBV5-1	ASSKTGLRNLETQY